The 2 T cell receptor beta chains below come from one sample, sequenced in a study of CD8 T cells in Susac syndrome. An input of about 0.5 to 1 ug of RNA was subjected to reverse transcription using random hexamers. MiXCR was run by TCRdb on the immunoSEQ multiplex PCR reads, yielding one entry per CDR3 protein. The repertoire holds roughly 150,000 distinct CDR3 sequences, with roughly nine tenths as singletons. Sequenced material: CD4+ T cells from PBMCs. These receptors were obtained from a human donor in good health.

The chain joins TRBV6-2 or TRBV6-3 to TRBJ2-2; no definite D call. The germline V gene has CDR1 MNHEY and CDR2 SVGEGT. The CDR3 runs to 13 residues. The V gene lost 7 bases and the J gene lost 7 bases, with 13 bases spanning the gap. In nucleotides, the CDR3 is TGTGCCAGCATCATCTCCGAATACGGGGAGCTGTTTTTT. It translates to CASIISEYGELFF.

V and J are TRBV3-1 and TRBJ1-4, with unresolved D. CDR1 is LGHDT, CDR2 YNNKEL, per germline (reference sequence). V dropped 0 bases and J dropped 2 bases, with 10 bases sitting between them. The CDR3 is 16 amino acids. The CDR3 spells CASSQEVARTNEKLFF. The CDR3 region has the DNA TGTGCCAGCAGCCAAGAGGTGGCACGGACTAATGAAAAACTGTTTTTT. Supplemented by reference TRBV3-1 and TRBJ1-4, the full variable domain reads DTAVSQTPKYLVTQMGNDKSIKCEQNLGHDTMYWYKQDSKKFLKIMFSYNNKELIINETVPNRFSPKSPDKAHLNLHINSLELGDSAVYFCASSQEVARTNEKLFFGSGTQLSVL.